These 21 T cell receptor beta chains were sequenced from one sample in a study of T-cell memory formation after mild COVID-19. A single record per CDR3 protein comes from TCRdb applying MiXCR to the 5' RACE reads. The table shows around 500,000 distinct CDR3 sequences, with roughly 18% occurring only once. Sequenced sample: PBMCs or a T cell subset sorted from them (not recorded which). Receptors were obtained from an adult woman who had mild COVID-19 (a few samples of this study predate the infection). Cell type and time point are not known.

CDR3 loop: CASTEVSYGYTF. CDR3 DNA sequence: TGTGCCAGCACCGAGGTCAGCTATGGCTACACCTTC. This chain joins TRBV7-9 and TRBJ1-2; D gene uncertain. The V end lost 7 bases, the J end lost 4 bases, and 10 bases lay between the germline ends. The length of the CDR3 is 12 residues. Germline V gene lookup returns CDR1 SEHNR and CDR2 FQNEAQ (reference sequence).

This clonotype has only a few counts. V is TRBV5-1 and J is TRBJ2-1; a possible D gene is TRBD2 (5 bases). The germline V and J ends were trimmed by 6 bases and 3 bases, with 16 bases remaining between them. Germline V CDR1 and CDR2: SGHRS, YFSETQ. The CDR3 consists of 15 residues. The DNA for the CDR3 is TGCGCCAGCATGCGTGGGGAGTCCTACTACAATGAGCAGTTCTTC. Translating it yields CASMRGESYYNEQFF.

This clonotype was found many times. The chain uses TRBV20-1 and TRBJ2-3; TRBD1 might be the D (5 bases). V lost 4 bases to trimming and J lost 3 bases, with 11 bases between them. Germline values: CDR1 DFQATT, CDR2 SNEGSKA (reference sequence). The CDR3 totals 13 residues. In DNA, the CDR3 is TGCAGTGCTACAAGGACAAATACAGATACGCAGTATTTT. This gives the protein CSATRTNTDTQYF.

This clonotype showed up many times. The chain recombines TRBV29-1 with TRBJ2-5, with a possible D match to TRBD1 (7 bases). The V gene's germline CDR1 is SQVTM and CDR2 ANQGSEA. There are 14 residues in the CDR3. V lost 6 bases, J lost 2 bases, and 16 bases lay in between. The CDR3 DNA reads TGCAGCGTCCGTCAGGGGGGACAGCAAGAGACCCAGTACTTC. This gives the protein CSVRQGGQQETQYF.

J is TRBJ2-7 and V is TRBV7-9; 10 nucleotides line up with TRBD1. The V gene's germline CDR1 is SEHNR and CDR2 FQNEAQ (reference sequence). This CDR3 has 15 amino acids. V shed 4 bases, J shed 2 bases, and the junction held 5 bases outside the gene matches. The CDR3 DNA sequence: TGTGCCAGCAGCTCGGTCGACAGGGGGCCCTACGAGCAGTACTTC. This gives the protein CASSSVDRGPYEQYF.

The V call is TRBV7-2, the J call TRBJ1-4; maybe TRBD1 (5 bases). There are 17 residues in the CDR3. The V end lost 5 bases, the J end lost 0 bases, and 16 bases lay between the germline ends. Germline CDR1 SGHTA, CDR2 FQGNSA. This chain's CDR3 is CASSPGWGSATNEKLFF. The DNA of the CDR3 is TGTGCCAGCAGCCCGGGATGGGGGAGCGCAACTAATGAAAAACTGTTTTTT.

J is TRBJ2-7 and V is TRBV30, with 12 bases lining up with TRBD2. After removal of 5 bases from V and 0 bases from J, the junction contained 5 bases not matched to a gene. The CDR3 is 15 residues long. Germline V lookup: CDR1 GTSNPN, CDR2 SVGIG (reference sequence). CDR3 sequence (DNA): TGTGCCTGGGGGGGGACTAGCGGGCGCTCCTACGAGCAGTACTTC. Its protein product is CAWGGTSGRSYEQYF.

The chain is built from TRBV7-9 and TRBJ2-3; D is perhaps TRBD2 (6 bases). The V and J ends lost 7 bases and 0 bases respectively, with 11 bases between them. The CDR3 has 14 amino acids. Germline lookup yields CDR1 SEHNR and CDR2 FQNEAQ (reference sequence). CDR3 in DNA: TGTGCCAGCACCCCCGGGGGTAGCACAGATACGCAGTATTTT. It yields the protein CASTPGGSTDTQYF.

The chain has TRBV20-1 and TRBJ1-2, with D possibly TRBD1 on 5 matching bases. The CDR3 runs 11 residues. Germline V CDR1 and CDR2: DFQATT, SNEGSKA (reference sequence). The CDR3 spells CTAPMGLGYTF. The CDR3 coding sequence is TGCACGGCCCCGATGGGGCTGGGGTACACCTTC.

In its sample, this clonotype was seen many times. At one boundary the junction diverges from the germline segment, which might be a read error. The rearrangement uses TRBV19 and TRBJ2-5; D tentatively fits TRBD1 or TRBD2 (5 bases each). This CDR3 region has 13 residues. Germline CDR1 reads LNHDA; CDR2 reads SQIVND (reference sequence). The CDR3 protein is CASSRGQQETQYF. The CDR3 coding sequence is TGCGCTAGCTCGCGCGGACAACAAGAGACCCAGTACTTC.

This clonotype came up a few times. The chain recombines TRBV12-3 or TRBV12-4 with TRBJ1-5; D remains unclear. This CDR3 is 16 amino acids long. Trimming pared 5 bases from V and 2 bases from J, leaving 16 bases between. The CDR3 coding sequence is TGTGCCAGCAGTCGAATAGGCGGCGGTGGCAATCAGCCCCAGCATTTT. Translated: CASSRIGGGGNQPQHF.

This chain joins TRBV24-1 and TRBJ1-2; the match to TRBD1 covers 9 bases. J gave up 6 bases and V 2 bases, and 6 bases lay outside the gene matches. The CDR3 is made up of 15 amino acids. Per the germline V gene, CDR1 is KGHDR and CDR2 is SFDVKD. The CDR3 DNA reads as TGTGCCACCAGTGATTCCAGGACAGGGGTCCATGGCTACACCTTC. It specifies CATSDSRTGVHGYTF.

The chain employs TRBV12-3 or TRBV12-4 and TRBJ2-1; tentatively, D is TRBD2 (6 bases). The V gene lost 2 bases and the J gene lost 6 bases, with 14 bases spanning the gap. The CDR3 sequence is 15 residues long. The CDR3 loop reads CASSLQRLGANEQFF. As DNA, the CDR3 is TGTGCCAGCAGTTTACAGAGACTAGGGGCCAATGAGCAGTTCTTC.

The chain uses TRBV4-1 and TRBJ1-1, with D unclear. The CDR3 is 15 amino acids. CDR1 MGHRA and CDR2 YSYEKL come from the germline V gene. The V end lost 0 bases, the J end lost 0 bases, and 8 bases lay between the germline ends. The CDR3 DNA reads as TGCGCCAGCAGCCAAGATACAGCCATGAACACTGAAGCTTTCTTT. The encoded protein is CASSQDTAMNTEAFF.

This chain uses TRBV13 with TRBJ1-1; 7 bases are a match to TRBD1. CDR1 and CDR2 (germline): PRHDT, FYEKMQ (reference sequence). The CDR3 has 14 residues. The V segment lost 5 bases and the J segment 1 base; nucleotides outside the gene matches: 4. CDR3 bases: TGTGCCAGCAGCCATGACAGGGAGAACACTGAAGCTTTCTTT. Its protein product is CASSHDRENTEAFF.

This clonotype was detected a few times. The CDR3 loop reads CASRVQGMTRDDEQFF. DNA of the CDR3: TGTGCCAGCAGAGTACAGGGTATGACGCGCGACGATGAGCAGTTCTTC. The chain carries TRBV6-1 and TRBJ2-1; the D gene is possibly TRBD1 (6 bases). This CDR3 has 16 amino acids. Germline CDR1 is MNHNS and CDR2 is SASEGT. The V end was cut by 6 bases, the J end by 8 bases, with 23 bases between.

This clonotype was seen more than once but under ten times. The V and J genes are TRBV10-3 and TRBJ1-2; 11 bases map to TRBD1. V was clipped by 5 bases and J by 1 base; unmatched bases: 6. Per the germline V gene, CDR1 is ENHRY and CDR2 is SYGVKD. This CDR3 has 16 residues. CDR3 bases: TGTGCCATCAGTAACGGACAGGGGGCTGGTAACTATGGCTACACCTTC. It encodes CAISNGQGAGNYGYTF.

This clonotype was seen a handful of times. The chain has TRBV6-5 and TRBJ2-7; D is unresolved. Trimming removed 4 bases at V and 5 bases at J, with 15 bases between. Germline CDR1 reads MNHEY; CDR2 reads SVGAGI. The CDR3 contains 14 residues. The CDR3 spells CASSLTTWANEQYF. The CDR3 region has the DNA TGTGCCAGCAGTTTGACGACATGGGCTAACGAGCAGTACTTC.

This clonotype was recorded a few times. The V call is TRBV11-2, the J call TRBJ1-1; TRBD1 is a possible D gene (6 bases). The CDR3 covers 14 residues. Between the trimmed V and J ends, which lost 1 base and 7 bases, there was a span of 13 bases. Germline lookup yields CDR1 SGHAT and CDR2 FQNNGV. This chain's CDR3 is CASSLVGGLGEAFF. CDR3 DNA sequence: TGTGCCAGCAGCTTAGTTGGGGGGCTAGGTGAAGCTTTCTTT.

The chain uses TRBV7-3 and TRBJ2-5, with 10 bases aligning to TRBD1. The CDR3 is 16 residues long. Trimming cost V 5 bases and J 5 bases; bases outside gene matches: 11. Germline CDR1 SGHTA, CDR2 FQGTGA. The CDR3 sequence: CASSKYPTGGRETQYF. CDR3 sequence (DNA): TGTGCCAGCAGCAAGTATCCGACAGGGGGCCGCGAGACCCAGTACTTC.

The gene calls are TRBV12-3 or TRBV12-4 and TRBJ2-7; D gene uncertain. The CDR3 totals 12 residues. V was clipped by 5 bases and J by 3 bases, with 8 bases between them. This chain's CDR3 is CASSAASYEQYF. For the CDR3, the DNA is TGTGCCAGCAGTGCGGCTAGCTACGAGCAGTACTTC.